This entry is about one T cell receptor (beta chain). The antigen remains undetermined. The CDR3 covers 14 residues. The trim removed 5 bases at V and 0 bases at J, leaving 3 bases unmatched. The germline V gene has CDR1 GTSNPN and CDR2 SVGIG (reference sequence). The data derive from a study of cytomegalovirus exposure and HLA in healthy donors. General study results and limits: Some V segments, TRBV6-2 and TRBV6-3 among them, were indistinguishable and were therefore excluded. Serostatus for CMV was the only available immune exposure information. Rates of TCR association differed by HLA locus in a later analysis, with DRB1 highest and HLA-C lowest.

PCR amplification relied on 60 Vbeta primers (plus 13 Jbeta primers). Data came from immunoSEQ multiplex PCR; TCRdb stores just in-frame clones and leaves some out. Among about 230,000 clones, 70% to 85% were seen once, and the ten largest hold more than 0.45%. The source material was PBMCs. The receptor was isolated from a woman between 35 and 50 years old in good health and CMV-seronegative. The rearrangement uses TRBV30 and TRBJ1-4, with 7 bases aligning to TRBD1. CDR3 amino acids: CAWLDRSTNEKLFF. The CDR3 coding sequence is TGTGCCTGGTTGGACAGGTCAACTAATGAAAAACTGTTTTTT.